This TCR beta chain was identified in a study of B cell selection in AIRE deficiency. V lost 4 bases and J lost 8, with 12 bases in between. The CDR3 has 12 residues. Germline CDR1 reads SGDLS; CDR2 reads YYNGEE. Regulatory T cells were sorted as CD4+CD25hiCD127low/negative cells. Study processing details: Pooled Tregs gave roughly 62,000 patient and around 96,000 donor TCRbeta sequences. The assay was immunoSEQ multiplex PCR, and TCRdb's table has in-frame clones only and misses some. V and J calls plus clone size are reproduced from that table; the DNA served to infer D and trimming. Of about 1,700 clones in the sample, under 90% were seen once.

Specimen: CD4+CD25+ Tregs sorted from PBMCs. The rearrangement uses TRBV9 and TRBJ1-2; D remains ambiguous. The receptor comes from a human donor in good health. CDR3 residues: CASSKVRAGYTF. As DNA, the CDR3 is TGTGCCAGCAGCAAGGTTCGGGCCGGCTACACCTTC.